The T cell receptor (beta chain) under discussion was sequenced for a study of T cells and copy number aberrations in small-cell lung cancer. Study-wide results and limits: All specimens were formalin-fixed paraffin-embedded tissue, which is known to introduce sequencing artifacts. The study's sample size was small, so findings need validation. Adjacent lung showed higher T-cell richness and clonality than tumors; density difference nonsignificant.

Regarding this clone: What it binds is unknown. One end of the junction is discordant with germline, which a read error may explain.

The table came from immunoSEQ multiplex PCR; TCRdb's copy has only in-frame clones and leaves some out. The sample records around 9,200 clones, 60% to 80% being singletons. Adjacent normal lung was taken at least 2 cm from tumor. This CDR3 spans 15 amino acids. Germline V gene lookup returns CDR1 PRHDT and CDR2 FYEKMQ (reference sequence). This chain connects TRBV13 to TRBJ2-1; D uncertain. The TCR sequence derives from a man in his sixties with small cell lung cancer. The specimen was normal tissue next to the tumor. The CDR3 coding sequence is TGTGTCAGCAGCTTTGGGAAGGACTCCTACAATGAGCAGTTCTTC. This gives the protein CVSSFGKDSYNEQFF.